Shown below are 22 T cell receptor beta chains from a single sample sequenced in a study of blood T cells in healthy people across ages. Alongside a J-beta primer mix, a sample-barcoded 5' primer served in a second PCR lasting about 7 to 12 cycles. TCRdb re-analysed the 5' RACE reads in MiXCR, keeping a single row per CDR3 protein. This sample yields about a million distinct CDR3 sequences, of which approximately 50% are seen a single time; roughly 23% belongs to the top ten. Input material: blood. The source of these receptors is an older woman in good health.

This clonotype was counted at least ten times. V usage is TRBV29-1 and J usage is TRBJ1-2, with 8 bases lining up with TRBD1. The CDR3 runs 12 residues. V shed 6 bases and J 5 bases; nucleotides not matched to a gene: 5. CDR1 and CDR2 (germline): SQVTM, ANQGSEA. As DNA, the CDR3 is TGCAGCGTGGGAGACAGGGGTTATGGCTACACCTTC. It specifies CSVGDRGYGYTF. Drawing the rest from reference TRBV29-1 and TRBJ1-2, the complete variable domain is SAVISQKPSRDICQRGTSLTIQCQVDSQVTMMFWYRQQPGQSLTLIATANQGSEATYESGFVIDKFPISRPNLTFSTLTVSNMSPEDSSIYLCSVGDRGYGYTFGSGTRLTVV.

J is TRBJ2-7 and V is TRBV6-1, with D perhaps matching TRBD2 (6 bases). CDR3 size: 15 residues. Trimming pared 3 bases from V and 1 base from J, leaving 13 bases between. Germline values: CDR1 MNHNS, CDR2 SASEGT. CDR3 amino acids: CASSEGLGVSYEQYF. The DNA of the CDR3 is TGTGCCAGCAGTGAGGGACTGGGGGTGTCCTACGAGCAGTACTTC.

This clonotype was observed at least ten times. This chain links TRBV30 with TRBJ2-6, with D possibly matching TRBD1 (6 bases). Trimming pared 2 bases from V and 0 bases from J, leaving 11 bases between. Germline CDR1 and CDR2: GTSNPN and SVGIG (reference sequence). The CDR3 loop spans 16 amino acids. CDR3 amino acids: CAWSSGQYSGANVLTF. The CDR3 region has the DNA TGTGCCTGGAGTTCTGGACAGTACTCTGGGGCCAACGTCCTGACTTTC.

CDR3 DNA sequence: TGCGCCAGCAGCTTGTCGACAGGGCAAGAGACCCAGTACTTC. The encoded protein is CASSLSTGQETQYF. J is TRBJ2-5 and V is TRBV5-1; 7 bases match TRBD1. This CDR3 is built from 14 residues. V lost 1 base and J lost 2; bases outside the gene matches: 2. Germline loops: CDR1 SGHRS, CDR2 YFSETQ. The whole variable domain, remainder taken from reference TRBV5-1 and TRBJ2-5, is KAGVTQTPRYLIKTRGQQVTLSCSPISGHRSVSWYQQTPGQGLQFLFEYFSETQRNKGNFPGRFSGRQFSNSRSEMNVSTLELGDSALYLCASSLSTGQETQYFGPGTRLLVL.

Only a few counts were recorded for this clonotype. The chain joins TRBV4-3 to TRBJ1-1; D gene ambiguous. Trimming took off 1 base at V and 11 bases at J, with 14 bases between the two ends. The length of the CDR3 is 13 residues. Germline CDR1 and CDR2: LGHNA and YSLEER. The CDR3 sequence: CASSQGTVNAAFF. CDR3 DNA: TGCGCCAGCAGCCAAGGGACCGTGAACGCGGCTTTCTTT.

The V call is TRBV20-1, the J call TRBJ1-1; D is possibly TRBD1 (5 bases). CDR3 size: 14 residues. V was pared by 3 bases and J by 5 bases, with 16 bases between. Germline V gene data show CDR1 as DFQATT and CDR2 as SNEGSKA (reference sequence). The CDR3 loop is CSASAFQGGTEAFF. The CDR3 nucleotides are TGCAGTGCTAGCGCCTTCCAGGGAGGGACTGAAGCTTTCTTT.

The rearrangement links TRBV4-2 to TRBJ2-3; a weak D match, TRBD2 (6 bases). This CDR3 comprises 14 residues. Germline values: CDR1 LGHNA, CDR2 YNFKEQ. V gave up 3 bases and J gave up 5 bases, with 12 bases separating them. The CDR3 coding sequence is TGTGCCAGCAGCCAGCAGACCGGGGGAGATACGCAGTATTTT. Translation: CASSQQTGGDTQYF.

Many counts were recorded for this clonotype. The chain uses TRBV11-2 and TRBJ1-4; 7 bases are a match to TRBD1. The length of the CDR3 is 14 residues. Trimming cost V 3 bases and J 4 bases; bases outside gene matches: 2. CDR1 and CDR2 (germline): SGHAT, FQNNGV. The CDR3, as DNA: TGTGCCAGCAGCTTCGGACAGGATAATGAAAAACTGTTTTTT. This codes for CASSFGQDNEKLFF.

The V and J genes are TRBV2 and TRBJ2-3; no clear D gene. Germline CDR1 SNHLY, CDR2 FYNNEI. V was clipped by 4 bases and J by 0 bases, with 8 bases between them. This CDR3 is built from 14 residues. The CDR3 region has the DNA TGTGCCAGCAGTGTATGGGGAAGCACAGATACGCAGTATTTT. It codes for CASSVWGSTDTQYF.

This clonotype occurred many times. The chain has TRBV7-9 and TRBJ2-7, with a weak D call TRBD1 (5 bases). The germline gives CDR1 SEHNR, CDR2 FQNEAQ (reference sequence). This CDR3 comprises 14 residues. Trimming cost V 5 bases and J 4 bases, with 15 bases left between them. The CDR3 coding sequence is TGTGCCAGCAGCCCTCGCCAGGGTGGGTACGAGCAGTACTTC. This gives the protein CASSPRQGGYEQYF.

This clonotype was recorded a few times. J is TRBJ1-5 and V is TRBV7-8; D unresolved. The CDR3 has 15 residues. Trimming removed 3 bases at V and 5 bases at J, with 14 bases between. CDR1 and CDR2 (germline): SGHVS, FQNEAQ. The CDR3 sequence: CASSFYGPSDQPQHF. Written as DNA, the CDR3 is TGTGCCAGCAGCTTTTATGGACCGAGCGATCAGCCCCAGCATTTT.

As to this clonotype: One base away lies a much larger clone, so this may be a sequencing read error. The V and J genes are TRBV10-3 and TRBJ1-5; 7 bases align to TRBD1. V lost 7 bases, J lost 4 bases, and 4 bases stayed unmatched. Germline-derived CDR1 and CDR2 are ENHRY and SYGVKD. This CDR3 contains 13 residues. In DNA form, the CDR3 reads TGTGCCATCAAGAGGGGGCTGAATCAGCCCCAGCATTTT. This sequence encodes CAIKRGLNQPQHF.

There are a few counts of this clonotype. This chain connects TRBV18 to TRBJ2-7; 12 nucleotides align to TRBD1. The J call could be wrong; TRBJ2-5 is a better fit for the DNA end. The CDR3 sequence is 15 residues long. Per the germline V gene, CDR1 is KGHSH and CDR2 is LQKENI. DNA of the CDR3: TGTGCCAGCTCAACCGGGACAGGGGGCTTAGAGACCCAGTACTTC. Encoded protein: CASSTGTGGLETQYF.

The chain has TRBV4-2 and TRBJ2-3; weak D call: TRBD2 (5 bases). The CDR3 runs to 18 residues. Germline V gene lookup returns CDR1 LGHNA and CDR2 YNFKEQ. Trimming took 0 bases from V and 2 from J, leaving 18 bases between them. CDR3 sequence reads: CASSQDRQDWRITDTQYF. The CDR3 nucleotides read TGTGCCAGCAGCCAAGACCGGCAGGACTGGAGGATCACAGATACGCAGTATTTT.

This rearrangement joins TRBV15 to TRBJ1-5; maybe TRBD1 (5 bases). This CDR3 contains 18 residues. Trimming stripped 2 bases from V and 6 bases from J, with 23 bases between. From germline, CDR1 is LNHNV and CDR2 YYDKDF (reference sequence). DNA for the CDR3: TGTGCCACCAGCAGACCTACCGAACGTTACAGGAAAGCTCAGCCCCAGCATTTT. This codes for CATSRPTERYRKAQPQHF.

This clonotype was detected once. The V gene is TRBV20-1, the J gene TRBJ2-5; 10 positions agree with TRBD2. The tail of the sequence fits TRBJ2-7 better, so the J call may be wrong. The CDR3 has 15 amino acids. Germline assignment: CDR1 DFQATT and CDR2 SNEGSKA (reference sequence). CDR3 nucleotide sequence: TGCAGTGCTAGAGATCCCAGCGGGAGGGCCCGCGAGCAGTACTTC. Its protein is CSARDPSGRAREQYF.

This clonotype was seen a handful of times. The rearrangement links TRBV27 to TRBJ2-5, with TRBD2 identical over 9 bases. The DNA end lines up better with TRBJ2-7; the J call may be wrong. The CDR3 length is 15 residues. CDR1 is MNHEY, CDR2 SMNVEV, per germline (reference sequence). Here the CDR3 DNA reads TGTGCCAGCAGTTTAACGACTAGCGGCAACTACGAGCAGTACTTC. It encodes CASSLTTSGNYEQYF.

The genes are TRBV29-1 and TRBJ2-1; weak D call: TRBD2 (7 bases). Trimming took 4 bases from V and 4 from J, leaving 11 bases between them. The CDR3 is made up of 13 amino acids. Looked up from germline, CDR1 is SQVTM and CDR2 is ANQGSEA. The CDR3 nucleotides read TGCAGCGTTGGCGGGGGCGTTTACAATGAGCAGTTCTTC. Translation gives CSVGGGVYNEQFF.

J is TRBJ2-2 and V is TRBV12-3 or TRBV12-4; 7 nucleotides line up with TRBD1. Unmatched junction bases numbered 4, after V lost 4 bases and J lost 8 bases. This CDR3 comprises 13 residues. The CDR3 sequence is CASSSPGQGELFF. As DNA, the CDR3 is TGTGCCAGCAGTTCCCCGGGACAGGGGGAGCTGTTTTTT.

The V call is TRBV6-5, the J call TRBJ2-1; D not resolved. The CDR3 sequence is 14 residues long. Germline CDR1 MNHEY, CDR2 SVGAGI. V was cut by 0 bases and J by 3 bases, with 6 bases left in between. The CDR3 DNA is TGTGCCAGCAGTTACTCGAAACTCTACAATGAGCAGTTCTTC. Protein product: CASSYSKLYNEQFF.

V gene TRBV9 combines with J gene TRBJ2-5; D remains ambiguous. Germline assignment: CDR1 SGDLS and CDR2 YYNGEE. The germline V and J ends were trimmed by 4 bases and 5 bases, with 15 bases remaining between them. The CDR3 has 14 residues. The CDR3 region is CASSSRSGRETQYF. CDR3 nucleotides: TGTGCCAGCAGCTCTCGTTCAGGCCGGGAGACCCAGTACTTC.

The chain recombines TRBV6-2 or TRBV6-3 with TRBJ2-5; 8 positions match TRBD2. The J call could be wrong; TRBJ2-7 is a better fit for the DNA end. Germline V lookup: CDR1 MNHEY, CDR2 SVGEGT. This CDR3 has 15 residues. The CDR3: CASSYVGLVMGEQYF. The CDR3 coding sequence is TGTGCCAGCAGTTACGTGGGACTAGTTATGGGCGAGCAGTACTTC.